What follows describes a single TCR beta chain. This sample is part of a study of blood T cell repertoires in COVID-19. Study-wide context: Collection of acute and convalescent COVID-19 samples took place in the United States, Italy and Spain. PBMCs, B-cell-depleted T cells, or T cells provided the cDNA or gDNA that made up the material.

Per germline, CDR1 MNHNS and CDR2 SASEGT. Trimming left V 4 bases short and J 0 bases short, with 19 bases between. The CDR3 has 18 residues. In the original analysis: Amplified reference gene primers provided the basis for estimating nucleated cell counts. Produced via immunoSEQ multiplex PCR; TCRdb's table is partial and in-frame only. V and J calls plus clone size are reproduced from that table; the DNA served to infer D and trimming. The sample carries roughly 290,000 clones, around 91% recorded once. The age range of participants was 18 to 89 years, with residence in around 22 US areas. This TCR derives from a young woman with acute COVID-19. The chain carries TRBV6-1 and TRBJ1-5; D is unclear. Specimen: PBMCs or T cells enriched from blood (not recorded which). The CDR3 DNA is TGTGCCAGCAGTGGCACGACCAGGAGGGCATATAGCAATCAGCCCCAGCATTTT. Its translation is CASSGTTRRAYSNQPQHF.